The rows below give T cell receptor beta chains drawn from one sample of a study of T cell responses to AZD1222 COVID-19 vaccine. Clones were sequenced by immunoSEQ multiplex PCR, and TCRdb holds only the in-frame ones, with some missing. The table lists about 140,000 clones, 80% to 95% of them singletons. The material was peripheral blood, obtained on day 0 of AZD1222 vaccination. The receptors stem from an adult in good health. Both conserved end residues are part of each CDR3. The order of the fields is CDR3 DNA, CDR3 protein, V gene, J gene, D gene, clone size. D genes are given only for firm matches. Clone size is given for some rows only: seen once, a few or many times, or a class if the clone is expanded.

DNA: TGTGCCAGCAGCCGAGGGCGCGGACTAGCGGAGACCCAGTACTTC
CDR3: CASSRGRGLAETQYF
V: TRBV14
J: TRBJ2-5
D: TRBD2
size: -

DNA: TGTGCCAGCAGTTTATTTACACGTGTCGACAGGAATGAGCAGTTCTTC
CDR3: CASSLFTRVDRNEQFF
V: TRBV27
J: TRBJ2-1
D: -
size: -

DNA: TGTGCCAGCTCCCTTCGGACAGGGAGAGAGGAAGAGACCCAGTACTTC
CDR3: CASSLRTGREEETQYF
V: TRBV18
J: TRBJ2-5
D: TRBD1
size: -

DNA: TGCAGCGTTGGGTTCGGGAACTACTACGAGCAGTACTTC
CDR3: CSVGFGNYYEQYF
V: TRBV29-1
J: TRBJ2-7
D: -
size: -

DNA: TGTGCCAGCAGCTTTTCGAGTGTATCGGGGAACACTGAAGCTTTCTTT
CDR3: CASSFSSVSGNTEAFF
V: TRBV7-8
J: TRBJ1-1
D: -
size: -

DNA: TGTGCCTCCTCCGGGACAGGGTCCTTCGGCAAAAACATTCAGTACTTC
CDR3: CASSGTGSFGKNIQYF
V: TRBV28
J: TRBJ2-4
D: TRBD1
size: -

DNA: TGTGCCAGCAGTTTTTTCGGTGGGGCGTCCTCAGGGTCACCCCTCCACTTT
CDR3: CASSFFGGASSGSPLHF
V: TRBV28
J: TRBJ1-6
D: -
size: -

DNA: TGTGCCAGCAGTTTATGGGGGGGGCGGTCCTACGAGCAGTACTTC
CDR3: CASSLWGGRSYEQYF
V: TRBV27
J: TRBJ2-7
D: -
size: -

DNA: TGTGCCAGCAGCGAGACGTCGGGACAGGGGAACACTGAAGCTTTCTTT
CDR3: CASSETSGQGNTEAFF
V: TRBV6-2/TRBV6-3
J: TRBJ1-1
D: TRBD1
size: -

DNA: TGTGCCACCAGCACCGGACTCCAGAGGGGCACTGAAGCTTTCTTT
CDR3: CATSTGLQRGTEAFF
V: TRBV15
J: TRBJ1-1
D: -
size: -

DNA: TGTGCAAGTCGCTTTACTCCGACGGCCGATAACCAAGAGACCCAGTACTTC
CDR3: CASRFTPTADNQETQYF
V: TRBV12-2
J: TRBJ2-5
D: -
size: -

DNA: TGTGCCAGCCTCCTTTTGGGGGTGTCGGGCTACACCTTC
CDR3: CASLLLGVSGYTF
V: TRBV2
J: TRBJ1-2
D: -
size: -

DNA: TGTGCCAGCAGCGACCCGAGCAGGGGGCTTTCTGAAGCTTTCTTT
CDR3: CASSDPSRGLSEAFF
V: TRBV7-8
J: TRBJ1-1
D: TRBD1
size: -

DNA: TGTGCCAGCAGTTACTCTCGGAATAGGGCTAATGAAAAACTGTTTTTT
CDR3: CASSYSRNRANEKLFF
V: TRBV6-5
J: TRBJ1-4
D: -
size: -

DNA: TGTGCCAGCACCGAGAGGCTTAGGGAGCGACGGTACACCTTC
CDR3: CASTERLRERRYTF
V: TRBV6-5
J: TRBJ1-2
D: -
size: once

DNA: TGTGCCAGCAGCGAAGCTTACGAGCAGTACTTC
CDR3: CASSEAYEQYF
V: TRBV12-3/TRBV12-4
J: TRBJ2-7
D: -
size: once

DNA: TGTGCCAGCAGTTACGGCGTAGAGAACAATGAGCAGTTCTTC
CDR3: CASSYGVENNEQFF
V: TRBV6-2/TRBV6-3
J: TRBJ2-1
D: -
size: -

DNA: TGTGCCAGCAGCTTAGTGTCGCAGGGTTCGTCCTACGAGCAGTACTTC
CDR3: CASSLVSQGSSYEQYF
V: TRBV7-2
J: TRBJ2-7
D: -
size: once

DNA: TGCGCCAGCAGCTTCTCTCCCACCGGGGAGCTGTTTTTT
CDR3: CASSFSPTGELFF
V: TRBV5-1
J: TRBJ2-2
D: -
size: -

DNA: TGCAGCGTTGAAGATCTTCACGCGGCAGGAGGAGACTCTGGAAACACCATATATTTT
CDR3: CSVEDLHAAGGDSGNTIYF
V: TRBV29-1
J: TRBJ1-3
D: -
size: -

DNA: TGTGCCAGCAGCTCGACAGGGGGCACAGATACGCAGTATTTT
CDR3: CASSSTGGTDTQYF
V: TRBV5-5
J: TRBJ2-3
D: TRBD1
size: -

DNA: TGTGCCAGCAGCCAACCTTCCCCAGGGAACCAGCCCCAGCATTTT
CDR3: CASSQPSPGNQPQHF
V: TRBV16
J: TRBJ1-5
D: -
size: -

DNA: TGTGCCAGCAGCCTAGGGGAGGGCTACAATGAGCAGTTCTTC
CDR3: CASSLGEGYNEQFF
V: TRBV4-2
J: TRBJ2-1
D: TRBD2
size: -

DNA: TGTGCCAGTAGTACCACCGGACACACTAACACTGAAGCTTTCTTT
CDR3: CASSTTGHTNTEAFF
V: TRBV19
J: TRBJ1-1
D: -
size: -

DNA: TGTGCCATACGTACGAACTATGGCTACACCTTC
CDR3: CAIRTNYGYTF
V: TRBV28
J: TRBJ1-2
D: -
size: -

DNA: TGTGCCAGCAGCGGATCATGGCCGACGGCGAACACCGGGGAGCTGTTTTTT
CDR3: CASSGSWPTANTGELFF
V: TRBV11-3
J: TRBJ2-2
D: -
size: -

DNA: TGTGCCAGCAGTTTACAAGGGACTAGGTGGACCGGGGAGCTGTTTTTT
CDR3: CASSLQGTRWTGELFF
V: TRBV28
J: TRBJ2-2
D: TRBD2
size: once